This T cell receptor beta chain was recovered during a study of graft-versus-host responses after intestinal transplantation. General study findings and limits: Detected in recipient marrow were GvH clones, some of which were first observed in ileum or blood.

As concerns this clone: Antigen specificity is unknown.

Sequencing used immunoSEQ multiplex PCR; TCRdb keeps in-frame clones, though not all of them. This repertoire shows roughly 100,000 clones, more than 85% found once; its top ten account for approximately 1.2%. The origin of this receptor is a human donor who received an intestinal transplant. Here the sequenced sample was unstimulated CD8+ T cells sorted from spleen or lymph node cells, taken before intestinal transplant.

CDR3 sequence reads: CASSPDYEQYF. Here the CDR3 DNA reads TGTGCCAGCAGCCCAGACTACGAGCAGTACTTC. This chain links TRBV5-5 with TRBJ2-7; unclear D gene. This CDR3 spans 11 amino acids. V lost 4 bases, J lost 3 bases, and 5 bases lay in between. The germline V gene has CDR1 SGHKS and CDR2 YYEKEE (reference sequence).